This T cell receptor (beta chain) was recovered during a study of cytomegalovirus exposure and HLA in healthy donors. Study in general: The same platform used for the roughly 610 first-cohort repertoires was also used for the 120 or so validation repertoires, as a later analysis reported. Notes on the study in general: Across donors, most TCRs were seen rarely, yet some public ones were widespread.

This clone appeared once. Its antigen remains unknown. V was cut by 4 bases and J by 5 bases, with 9 bases left in between. The CDR3 extends over 14 amino acids. Germline V CDR1 and CDR2: SGHVS, FNYEAQ. TCRdb's table, derived via immunoSEQ multiplex PCR, lists solely in-frame clones and lacks some. The table includes about 63,000 clones, approximately 88% detected once. The sequence came from a woman aged 18-35 years in good health and CMV-seronegative. This chain joins TRBV7-6 and TRBJ1-6, with no clear D. The sample was PBMCs. The CDR3 reads CASSSRTDNSPLHF. CDR3 DNA: TGTGCCAGCAGCTCTCGCACGGATAATTCACCCCTCCACTTT.